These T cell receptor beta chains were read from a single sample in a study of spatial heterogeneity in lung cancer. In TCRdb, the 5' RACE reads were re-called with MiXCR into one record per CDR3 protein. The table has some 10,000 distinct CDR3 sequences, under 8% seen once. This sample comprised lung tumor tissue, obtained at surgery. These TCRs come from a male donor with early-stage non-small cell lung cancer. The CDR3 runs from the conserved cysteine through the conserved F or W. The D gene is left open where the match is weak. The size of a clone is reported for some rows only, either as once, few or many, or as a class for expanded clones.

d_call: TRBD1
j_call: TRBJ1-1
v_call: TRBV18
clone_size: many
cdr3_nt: TGTGCCAGCTCACCCGATGGACAGGGCGGAAGAGCTTTCTTT
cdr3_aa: CASSPDGQGGRAFF

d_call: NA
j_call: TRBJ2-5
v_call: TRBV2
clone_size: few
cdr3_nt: TGTGCCAGCAGTGAAGCGCTTAGGTCCAGATCGGAGACCCAGTACTTC
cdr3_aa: CASSEALRSRSETQYF

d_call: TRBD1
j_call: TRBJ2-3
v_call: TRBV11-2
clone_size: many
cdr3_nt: TGTGCCAGCAGCGGACAGGGGAAAACAGATACGCAGTATTTT
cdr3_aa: CASSGQGKTDTQYF

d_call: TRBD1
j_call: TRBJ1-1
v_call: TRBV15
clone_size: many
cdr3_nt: TGTGCCACCAGCAGAGTGACAGGGATCACTGAAGCTTTCTTT
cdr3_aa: CATSRVTGITEAFF

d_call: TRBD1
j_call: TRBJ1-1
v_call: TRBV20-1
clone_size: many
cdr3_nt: TGCAGTGCTAGTCAAGGGGGCGCGAAATTAGGGGCTGAAGCTTTCTTT
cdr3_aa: CSASQGGAKLGAEAFF

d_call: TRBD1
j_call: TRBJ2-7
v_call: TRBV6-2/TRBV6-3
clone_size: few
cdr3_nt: TGTGCCAGCAGTCCCCTTACCGGGACAGGGCAGTCCTACGAGCAGTACTTC
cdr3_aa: CASSPLTGTGQSYEQYF

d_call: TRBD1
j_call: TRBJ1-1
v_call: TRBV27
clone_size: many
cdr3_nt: TGTGCCAGCAGTCGCTCAACAGGGGGCGGTCTTCACACTGAAGCTTTCTTT
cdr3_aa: CASSRSTGGGLHTEAFF

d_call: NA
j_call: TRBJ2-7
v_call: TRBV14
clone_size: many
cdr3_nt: TGTGCCAGCAGCCAAGGTTCGTTAGCCATCTTC
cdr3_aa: CASSQGSLAIF

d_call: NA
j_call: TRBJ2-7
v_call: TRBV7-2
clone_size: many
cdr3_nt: TGTGCCAGCAGCTTAACCGGGACCGAGCAGTACTTC
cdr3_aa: CASSLTGTEQYF

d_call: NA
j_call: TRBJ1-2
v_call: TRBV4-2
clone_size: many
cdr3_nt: TGTGCCAGCAGCCAAGAAAGGCAGCTTCATGGCTACACCTTC
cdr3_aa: CASSQERQLHGYTF

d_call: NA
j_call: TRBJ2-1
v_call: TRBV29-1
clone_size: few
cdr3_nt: TGCAGCGTTGCCAGGGAAATTTTGAATGAGCAGTTCTTC
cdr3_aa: CSVAREILNEQFF

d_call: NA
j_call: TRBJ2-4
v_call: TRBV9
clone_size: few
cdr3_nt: TGTGCCAGCAGCGTACGTAGAGAGGACATTCAGTACTTC
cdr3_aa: CASSVRREDIQYF

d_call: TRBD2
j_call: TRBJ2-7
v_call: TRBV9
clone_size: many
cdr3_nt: TGTGCCAGCAGCGGTTATAGCGGGGGTCCCTACGAGCAGTACTTC
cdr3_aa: CASSGYSGGPYEQYF

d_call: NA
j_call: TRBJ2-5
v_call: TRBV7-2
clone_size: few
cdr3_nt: TGTGCCAGCAGCCCCATAGGTGCCGGCAAGACCCAGTACTTC
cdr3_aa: CASSPIGAGKTQYF

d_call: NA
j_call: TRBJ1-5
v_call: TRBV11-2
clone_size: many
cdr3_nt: TGTGCCAGCAGCTTAGATCGGACAGGCAATCAGCCCCAGCATTTT
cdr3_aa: CASSLDRTGNQPQHF

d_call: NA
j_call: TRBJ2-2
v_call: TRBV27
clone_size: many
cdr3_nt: TGTGCCAGCAGTTTAAGGGGGGCGCCCGGGGAGCTGTTTTTT
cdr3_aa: CASSLRGAPGELFF

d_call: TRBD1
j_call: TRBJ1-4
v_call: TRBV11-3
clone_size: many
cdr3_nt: TGTGCCAGCAGCTTCGAGGGACAGCGGAGTGAAAAACTGTTTTTT
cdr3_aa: CASSFEGQRSEKLFF

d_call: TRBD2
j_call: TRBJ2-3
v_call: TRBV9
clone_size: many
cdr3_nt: TGTGCCAGCAGCGTAGGACGGACTAGCGGGGGGCGCGATACGCAGTATTTT
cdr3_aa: CASSVGRTSGGRDTQYF

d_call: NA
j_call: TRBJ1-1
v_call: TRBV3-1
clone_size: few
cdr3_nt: TGTGCCAGCAGCCCCCGACCGATCAACACTGAAGCTTTCTTT
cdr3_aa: CASSPRPINTEAFF

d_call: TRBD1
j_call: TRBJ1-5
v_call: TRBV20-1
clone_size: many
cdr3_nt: TGCAGTGCCGAACAGGGGGCTAGGAATCAGCCCCAGCATTTT
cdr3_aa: CSAEQGARNQPQHF

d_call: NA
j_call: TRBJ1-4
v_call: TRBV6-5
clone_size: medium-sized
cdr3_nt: TGTGCCAGCAGCCCACTCAGTGGGGAACTGTTTTTT
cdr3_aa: CASSPLSGELFF

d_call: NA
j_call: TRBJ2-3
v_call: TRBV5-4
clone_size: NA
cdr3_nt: TGTGCCAGCAGCGAGGACCTCGACGTTACAGATACGCAGTATTTT
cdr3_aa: CASSEDLDVTDTQYF

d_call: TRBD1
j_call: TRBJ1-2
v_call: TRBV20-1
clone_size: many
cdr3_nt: TGCAGTGCTAAGACTGCTTCGGGACAGGGCAACTATGGCTACACCTTC
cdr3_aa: CSAKTASGQGNYGYTF

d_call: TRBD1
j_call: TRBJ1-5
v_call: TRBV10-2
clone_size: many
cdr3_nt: TGCGCCAGCAGCCGGGACAGAGGGGGTCAGCCCCAGCATTTT
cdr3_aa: CASSRDRGGQPQHF

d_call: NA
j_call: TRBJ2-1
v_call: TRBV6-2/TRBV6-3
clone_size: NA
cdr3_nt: TGTGCCAGCAGCCGATACTCGGCAGACTACAATGAGCAGTTCTTC
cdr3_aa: CASSRYSADYNEQFF

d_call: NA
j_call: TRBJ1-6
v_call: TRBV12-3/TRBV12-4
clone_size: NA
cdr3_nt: TGTGCCAGCAGAGGGGCGCATTCACCCCTCCACTTT
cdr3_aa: CASRGAHSPLHF

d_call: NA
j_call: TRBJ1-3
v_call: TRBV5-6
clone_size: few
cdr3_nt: TGTGCCAGCAGCTTGGCGGCGGTCTCTGGAAACACCATATATTTT
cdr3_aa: CASSLAAVSGNTIYF

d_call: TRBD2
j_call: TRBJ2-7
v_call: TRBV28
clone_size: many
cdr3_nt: TGTGCCAGCAGTGGGGGGACTAGCGGGGGGTCGTACGAGCAGTACTTC
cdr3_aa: CASSGGTSGGSYEQYF

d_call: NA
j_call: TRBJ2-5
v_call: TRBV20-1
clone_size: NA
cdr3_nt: TGCAGTGCTAGACGCGGATATCAAGAGACCCAGTACTTC
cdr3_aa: CSARRGYQETQYF

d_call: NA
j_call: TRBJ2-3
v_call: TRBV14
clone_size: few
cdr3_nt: TGTGCCAGCAGTCCTCCCGGGACAGATACGCAGTATTTT
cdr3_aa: CASSPPGTDTQYF

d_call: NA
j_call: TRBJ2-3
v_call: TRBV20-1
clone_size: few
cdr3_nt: TGCAGTGCTAGTACAGGGAGCTTGGGCACAGATACGCAGTATTTT
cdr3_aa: CSASTGSLGTDTQYF

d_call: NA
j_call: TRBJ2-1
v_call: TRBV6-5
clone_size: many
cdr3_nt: TGTGCCAGCAGTTACGCAGGGAAGGCAAATGAGCAGTTCTTC
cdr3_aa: CASSYAGKANEQFF

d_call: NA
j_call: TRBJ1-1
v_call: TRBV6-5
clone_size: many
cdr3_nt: TGTGCCAGCAGTTACTATAAGAACACTGAAGCTTTCTTT
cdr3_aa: CASSYYKNTEAFF

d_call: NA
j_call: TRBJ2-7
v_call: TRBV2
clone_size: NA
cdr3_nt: TGTGCCAGCAGGGAAACAGTGTTCTCCTACGAGCAGTACTTC
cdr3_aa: CASRETVFSYEQYF

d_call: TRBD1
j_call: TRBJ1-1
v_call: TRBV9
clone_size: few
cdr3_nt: TGTGCCAGCAGCGTAGCCCACCGGGACAGGGTATCGACTGAAGCTTTCTTT
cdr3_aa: CASSVAHRDRVSTEAFF

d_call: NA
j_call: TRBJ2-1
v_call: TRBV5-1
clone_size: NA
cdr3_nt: TGCGCCAGTAACTCAGCGGGACAAGGGAAGGGTGAGCAGTTCTTC
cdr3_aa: CASNSAGQGKGEQFF

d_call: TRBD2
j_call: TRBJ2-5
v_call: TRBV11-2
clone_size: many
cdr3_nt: TGTGCCAGCAGCTTTACGGGGGGGCCGGGAGAGACCCAGTACTTC
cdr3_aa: CASSFTGGPGETQYF

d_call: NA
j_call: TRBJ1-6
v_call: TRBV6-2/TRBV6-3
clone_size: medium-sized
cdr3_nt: TGTGCCAGCAGCCCGTTCTTCGGGAAGGGCAGGAATTCACCCCTCCACTTT
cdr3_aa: CASSPFFGKGRNSPLHF

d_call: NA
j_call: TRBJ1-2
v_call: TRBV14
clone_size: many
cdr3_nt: TGTGCCAGCAGCCAAGATACGAACAGGGACTATGGCTACACCTTC
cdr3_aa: CASSQDTNRDYGYTF

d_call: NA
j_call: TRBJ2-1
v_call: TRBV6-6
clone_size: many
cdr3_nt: TGTGCCAGCAGTCTCAGGGGATGGCAGTTCTTC
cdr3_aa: CASSLRGWQFF

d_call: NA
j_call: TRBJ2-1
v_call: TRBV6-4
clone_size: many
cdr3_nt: TGTGCCAGCAGTACCGAAAGCGGTTCCTACAATGAGCAGTTCTTC
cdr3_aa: CASSTESGSYNEQFF

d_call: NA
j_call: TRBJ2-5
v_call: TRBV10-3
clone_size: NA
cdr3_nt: TGTGCCATCAGTGATCCGAGGGATCAAGATCGGGGGGCGCGGGAGACCCAGTACTTC
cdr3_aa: CAISDPRDQDRGARETQYF

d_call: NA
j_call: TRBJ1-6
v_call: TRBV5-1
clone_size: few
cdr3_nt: TGCGCCAGCACCTTGGGAAAGGGTACCGATTCACCCCTCCACTTT
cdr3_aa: CASTLGKGTDSPLHF

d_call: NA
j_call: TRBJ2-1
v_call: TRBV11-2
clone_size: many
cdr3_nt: TGTGCCAGCAGCTTCCCCGCGGGCAATGAGCAGTTCTTC
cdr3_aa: CASSFPAGNEQFF

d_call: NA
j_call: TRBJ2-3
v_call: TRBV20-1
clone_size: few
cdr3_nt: TGCAGTGCTAGAGCGGGTAGTTCTCCAGATACGCAGTATTTT
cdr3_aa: CSARAGSSPDTQYF